This paragraph reports one TCR beta chain. This specimen belongs to a study of CD8 T cells in Susac syndrome. This CDR3 contains 16 residues. The V gene lost 0 bases and the J gene lost 2 bases, with 17 bases spanning the gap. Germline V lookup: CDR1 SQVTM, CDR2 ANQGSEA. Reverse transcription used about 0.5 to 1 ug RNA and random hexamers. The CDR3 of TCR beta was amplified by immunoSEQ multiplex PCR across 54 Vbeta and 13 Jbeta. TCRdb analysed the immunoSEQ multiplex PCR reads with MiXCR anew, one entry per CDR3 protein. The sample includes about 130,000 distinct CDR3 sequences, approximately 89% seen only once; the top ten take 0.24%. TCR beta sequencing covered blood CD8+ and CD4+ T cells. TEMRA cells were enriched by FACS, and CD4+ and CD8+ T cells were negatively isolated.

The rearrangement joins TRBV29-1 to TRBJ2-7, with a weak D call TRBD2 (5 bases). The material sequenced was CD8+ T cells from PBMCs. This receptor was identified in a human donor with multiple sclerosis. CDR3 protein: CSVEDQRSGLAYEQYF. In DNA form, the CDR3 reads TGCAGCGTTGAAGATCAGCGAAGCGGTCTAGCCTACGAGCAGTACTTC.